Listed below are T cell receptor beta chains from one sample, sequenced in a study of blood T cells in healthy people across ages. Each CDR3 protein is one row after TCRdb ran MiXCR on the 5' RACE reads. The sample shows roughly 1.9 million distinct CDR3 sequences, roughly 43% of them seen only once. Specimen: blood. All receptors derive from a human donor in good health. The CDR3 runs from the conserved cysteine through the conserved F or W.

v_gene: TRBV20-1
j_gene: TRBJ1-2
CDR3aa: CSAVGDRVGYGYTF

v_gene: TRBV20-1
j_gene: TRBJ2-4
CDR3aa: CSARIRNIQYF

v_gene: TRBV4-2
j_gene: -
CDR3aa: CASSQFRDRGVGEQYF

v_gene: TRBV3-1
j_gene: TRBJ1-2
CDR3aa: CASSHEPGAGYGYTF

v_gene: TRBV15
j_gene: TRBJ2-5
CDR3aa: CATSILPEVPRETQYF

v_gene: TRBV7-2
j_gene: TRBJ2-1
CDR3aa: CASSFRTGNNEQFF

v_gene: TRBV4-1
j_gene: TRBJ2-7
CDR3aa: CASSHPSAGVGVYEQYF

v_gene: TRBV4-3
j_gene: TRBJ2-7
CDR3aa: CASSQEPPGESIFRQYF

v_gene: TRBV9
j_gene: TRBJ2-7
CDR3aa: CVSSAGAKQYF

v_gene: TRBV5-1
j_gene: TRBJ1-4
CDR3aa: CASSSETGPNEKLFF

v_gene: TRBV5-6
j_gene: TRBJ2-7
CDR3aa: CASLNRDAYEQYF

v_gene: TRBV12-3/TRBV12-4
j_gene: TRBJ1-2
CDR3aa: CASSETGRIYGYTF

v_gene: TRBV5-1
j_gene: TRBJ1-1
CDR3aa: CASSPEGPPATEAFF

v_gene: TRBV20-1
j_gene: TRBJ1-6
CDR3aa: CSARLAQANSPLHF

v_gene: TRBV4-1
j_gene: -
CDR3aa: CASSQGAGGRRETQYF

v_gene: TRBV12-3/TRBV12-4
j_gene: TRBJ2-5
CDR3aa: CASTYGGTQYF

v_gene: TRBV5-6
j_gene: TRBJ2-3
CDR3aa: CASSLPSHDTQYF

v_gene: TRBV6-2/TRBV6-3
j_gene: -
CDR3aa: CASSYGLNYEQYF

v_gene: TRBV3-1
j_gene: TRBJ1-2
CDR3aa: CASSQGGTGNGYTF

v_gene: TRBV2
j_gene: TRBJ1-2
CDR3aa: CASSTRDDRNTF

v_gene: TRBV20-1
j_gene: TRBJ2-2
CDR3aa: CSASAGSLETGELFF

v_gene: TRBV19
j_gene: TRBJ2-1
CDR3aa: CASRTQGVNYNEQFF

v_gene: TRBV7-3
j_gene: TRBJ2-7
CDR3aa: CASSEWAGGSYEQYF

v_gene: TRBV19
j_gene: TRBJ2-4
CDR3aa: CASNPVAGNYIQYF

v_gene: TRBV3-1
j_gene: TRBJ1-1
CDR3aa: CASSQLKWTGNTEAFF

v_gene: TRBV15
j_gene: TRBJ2-1
CDR3aa: CATSGQRGDNEQFF

v_gene: TRBV25-1
j_gene: TRBJ1-3
CDR3aa: CASSEYVGSRRENTIYF

v_gene: TRBV7-9
j_gene: TRBJ2-7
CDR3aa: CASSYALGQGDEQYF

v_gene: TRBV30
j_gene: TRBJ1-6
CDR3aa: CAAHGTVHSPLHF

v_gene: TRBV29-1
j_gene: TRBJ2-6
CDR3aa: CSVEDLGGAGANVLTF

v_gene: TRBV29-1
j_gene: TRBJ1-5
CDR3aa: CSVTGTGRNQPQHF

v_gene: TRBV27
j_gene: TRBJ1-5
CDR3aa: CASSPSLGQPQHF

v_gene: TRBV9
j_gene: TRBJ1-1
CDR3aa: CASSDHPNTEAFF